This TCR beta chain stems from a study of T cells after yellow fever vaccination. Overall study: Based on CD3, CD45RA, CCR7 and CD95, EM, EMRA, CM and Tscm memory subsets were sorted.

TCRdb redid the calling of the 5' RACE reads with MiXCR, one entry per CDR3 protein. Seen here are about 53,000 distinct CDR3 sequences, around 6.2% observed once, and the top ten hold roughly 31%. The CDR3 consists of 14 residues. Looked up from germline, CDR1 is SGDLS and CDR2 is YYNGEE. The trim removed 4 bases at V and 9 bases at J, leaving 10 bases unmatched. This clonotype occurred a few times. This clonotype was sampled from a man aged 18 to 30 who received the YFV17D yellow fever vaccine. The chain recombines TRBV9 with TRBJ2-1; 7 bases are a match to TRBD2. Sequencing used PBMCs, either bulk or a sorted T-cell subset (CD4+, CD8+, memory, or dextramer-sorted; not recorded which), obtained on the day of the yellow fever booster vaccination. CDR3 DNA sequence: TGTGCCAGCAGCCAAGGACTAGTTGTAGGTGAGCAGTTCTTC. Translation: CASSQGLVVGEQFF.